The T cell receptor (beta chain) under discussion was sequenced for a study of T cell responses to AZD1222 COVID-19 vaccine. V was clipped by 6 bases and J by 3 bases, with 11 bases between them. CDR1 and CDR2 (germline): MGHDK, SYGVNS. The CDR3 runs 13 residues. Measured with immunoSEQ multiplex PCR; TCRdb has only the in-frame clones, and not every one. Found here are approximately 100,000 clones, 91% of them singletons; the top ten hold roughly 42%. V gene TRBV25-1 combines with J gene TRBJ1-2; D unresolved. This sample comprised peripheral blood, obtained on day 0 of AZD1222 vaccination. The sequence derives from an adult in good health. CDR3 bases: TGTGCCAGCAGGGCGGAGGTTTACTATGGCTACACCTTC. Translating it yields CASRAEVYYGYTF.